This T cell receptor beta chain was obtained from a study of T cell clonality in common variable immunodeficiency. Many counts were recorded for this clone. Read coverage stops 3 residues before the CDR3 terminus; the germline J gene supplies the remainder. Assay used: immunoSEQ multiplex PCR; TCRdb lists only in-frame clones, some missing. This record lists approximately 52,000 clones, none seen once only, and the top ten clones contain roughly 3.4%. This CDR3 region has 15 residues. Germline lookup yields CDR1 DFQATT and CDR2 SNEGSKA (reference sequence). This sequence originates from a person aged 18 to 70 in good health. The sample consisted of peripheral blood mononuclear cells. The chain couples TRBV20-1 to TRBJ2-3, with 11 bases that match TRBD2. Incomplete CDR3 DNA: TGCAGTGCTCATACGGTAGCGGGAGGGAGCGGACCG. Residues: CSAHTVAGGSGP. The complete CDR3 sequence is CSAHTVAGGSGPQYF.